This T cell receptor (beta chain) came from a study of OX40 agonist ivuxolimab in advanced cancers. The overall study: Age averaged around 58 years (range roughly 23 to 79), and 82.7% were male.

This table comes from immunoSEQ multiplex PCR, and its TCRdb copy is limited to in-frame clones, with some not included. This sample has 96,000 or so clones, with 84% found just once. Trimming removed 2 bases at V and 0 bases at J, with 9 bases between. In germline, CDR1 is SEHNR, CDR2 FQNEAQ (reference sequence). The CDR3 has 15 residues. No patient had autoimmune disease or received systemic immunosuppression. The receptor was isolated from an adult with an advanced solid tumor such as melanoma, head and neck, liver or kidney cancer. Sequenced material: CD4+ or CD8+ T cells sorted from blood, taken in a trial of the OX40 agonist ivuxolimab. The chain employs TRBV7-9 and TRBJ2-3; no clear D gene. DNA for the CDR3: TGTGCCAGCAGCTTAAACACAGCTAGCACAGATACGCAGTATTTT. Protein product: CASSLNTASTDTQYF.